This T cell receptor beta chain derives from a study of cytomegalovirus exposure and HLA in healthy donors. 13 Jbeta primers and 60 Vbeta primers were used for the PCR. Original methodology: Around 9.9 million shared chains were among the approximately 80 million unique TCR beta chains that a later analysis counted. Sequenced by immunoSEQ multiplex PCR; TCRdb stores in-frame clones only, minus some. The V and J calls and the clone size are those of that table, but D and trimming were determined from the DNA. This listing includes 65,000 to 85,000 clones. As to this clone: Antigen unknown.

The V gene end was trimmed by 5 bases and the J gene end by 0 bases; junction bases not matched to a gene: 7. CDR1 is KGHSH and CDR2 is LQKENI in the germline V gene. This CDR3 region has 16 residues. Study-level findings and limits: Earlier analysis found most TCR beta V segments productive about 87% or about 30% of the time. A reported reduction in N-insertions relative to the 666-donor mean was seen in an Asian-associated ancestry cluster in a later analysis.

The chain employs TRBV18 and TRBJ2-1; 7 bases map to TRBD1. Specimen: PBMCs. The receptor's source is a female donor in good health and CMV-seropositive. CDR3 residues: CASSDTGDSSYNEQFF. Written as DNA, the CDR3 is TGTGCCAGCTCAGATACAGGGGATAGCTCCTACAATGAGCAGTTCTTC.